The entry below gives a single T cell receptor beta chain sequence along with its context. The specificity of this receptor is unknown. No much larger clone is present one base from it, and per-base qualities are unavailable. The CDR3 holds 15 amino acids from the cysteine to the phenylalanine. The entry retains the CDR3 DNA only, 45 bases that are in frame from base 1. According to the germline V gene, CDR1 reads SGDLS and CDR2 reads YYNGEE. V sheds 3 bases and J sheds 0 bases, leaving 10 bases between their ends. The entry originates in a study of blood T cells in healthy people across ages (dated by TCRdb to between 2014 and 2017). In terms of the full investigation: In model experiments, template switching captured roughly one uniquely barcoded TCR beta cDNA molecule for every two T cells. Four age groups were formed from the donors: young (average 16 years), middle-aged (approximately 39), aged (62) and long-lived (less than 85). The study analyzed two additional independent replicas of 1 million unique cDNA reads from the same blood draw for two donors, one aged 18 to 30 and one aged 80 or older. The study measured age-related changes in TCR beta repertoire diversity using deep sequencing normalized with unique cDNA molecular identifiers. To avoid experimental bias, donors of different ages were distributed randomly across sequencing lanes.

The full study reports these points: The percentage of naive T cells measured by flow cytometry correlated strongly with observed TCR beta diversity. As age increased, observed TCR beta diversity per million T cells dropped in a roughly linear way, and a significant reduction was already evident by age roughly 40. Since profiling was done on bulk unsorted PBMCs, naive and antigen-experienced compartments could not be conclusively compared. Donor CMV infection status was unknown, potentially confounding age-related changes in expanded clonotypes. Total diversity estimates from one million sequenced T cells were considered lower bounds and underestimates. Compared with the aged group, the long-lived group had more naive CD4+ T cells, fewer expanded clones and increased TCR diversity, suggesting age selection.

Library method: 5' RACE. Sequencing relied on an Illumina HiSeq 2500. A second roughly 6 to 12 cycle PCR used a sample-barcoded 5' primer and a J-beta primer mix. A unique molecular identifier was introduced onto each TCR beta cDNA molecule by a template-switch 5' adaptor carrying 12 random nucleotides. Each sample yielded at least 3 million CDR3-containing paired-end reads. All of the RNA was converted into first-strand cDNA using the Mint cDNA synthesis kit, with a TRBC-specific oligonucleotide serving as the primer. Following uracil-DNA glycosylase treatment, a first 18-cycle PCR with universal primers M1SS and BC2_uni_R was performed on all cDNA. Concerning the study's data processing: For normalization, 1 million high-quality reads, each with a distinct molecular identifier, were randomly selected from each sample. Reads with shared molecular identifiers were discarded instead of being binned into consensus sequences. MiTCR, set to a Q25 quality threshold and the strictest error-elimination algorithm, was used for CDR3 identification, clonotype clustering and error correction. A nonparametric unseen species model with Euler transformation was used to estimate a lower bound on total TCR beta diversity. TCRdb redid the processing of the public reads, applying fastp at Q25 and MiXCR, and retained in-frame beta chains. Each entry is one CDR3 protein sequence, shown with its most common DNA and genes. The authors' filters were not applied to this entry. Here the sample has approximately 1.5 million distinct CDR3 sequences; approximately 42% occur a single time. The ten largest clonotypes hold just over 4% of the sample.

Donors were 39 systemically healthy Caucasian individuals from Russia aged roughly 6 to 90 years. Approximately 9.7 milliliters of peripheral blood were drawn from each donor into EDTA-treated Vacutainer tubes. Ficoll-Paque density-gradient centrifugation was used to isolate PBMCs, with at least 6 million obtained per sample. Total RNA, at least 6 micrograms per sample, was extracted from PBMCs with Trizol reagent. For every donor, flow cytometry on a PBMC aliquot measured the percentage of naive CD45RAhigh/CD27high T cells. The clonotype comes from a young woman in good health. The sample taken for sequencing was blood. The chain joins TRBV9 to TRBJ2-1, with a tentative D gene TRBD2 over 5 matching bases. The nucleotide sequence is TGTGCCAGCAGCGCCACGGGAAACTCCTACAATGAGCAGTTCTTC. Its coded protein is CASSATGNSYNEQFF.